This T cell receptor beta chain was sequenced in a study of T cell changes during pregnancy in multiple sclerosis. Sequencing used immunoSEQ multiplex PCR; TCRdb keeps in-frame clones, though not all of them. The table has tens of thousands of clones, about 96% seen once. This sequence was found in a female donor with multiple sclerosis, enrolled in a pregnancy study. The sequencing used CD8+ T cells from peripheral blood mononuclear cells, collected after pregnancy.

In DNA, the CDR3 is TGTGCCAGCAGCCCTGATGGGGGCCAGGCCTACGAGCAGTACTTC. This gives the protein CASSPDGGQAYEQYF. This chain links TRBV7-6 with TRBJ2-7; TRBD1 is a possible D gene (6 bases). This CDR3 has 15 amino acids. Trimming pared 5 bases from V and 2 bases from J, leaving 16 bases between. Germline CDR1 reads SGHVS; CDR2 reads FNYEAQ.